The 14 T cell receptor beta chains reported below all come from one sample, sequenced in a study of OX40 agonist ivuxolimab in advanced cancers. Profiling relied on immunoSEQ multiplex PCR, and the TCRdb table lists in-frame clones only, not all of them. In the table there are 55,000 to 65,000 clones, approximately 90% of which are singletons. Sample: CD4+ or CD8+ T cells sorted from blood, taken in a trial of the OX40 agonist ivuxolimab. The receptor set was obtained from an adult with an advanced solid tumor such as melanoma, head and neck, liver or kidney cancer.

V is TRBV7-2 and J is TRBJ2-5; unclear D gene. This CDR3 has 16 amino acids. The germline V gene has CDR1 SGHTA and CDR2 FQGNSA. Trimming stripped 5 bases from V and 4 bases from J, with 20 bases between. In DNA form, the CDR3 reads TGTGCCAGCAGCCCCCAAGCCCGTCCAATAGGAGAGACCCAGTACTTC. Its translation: CASSPQARPIGETQYF.

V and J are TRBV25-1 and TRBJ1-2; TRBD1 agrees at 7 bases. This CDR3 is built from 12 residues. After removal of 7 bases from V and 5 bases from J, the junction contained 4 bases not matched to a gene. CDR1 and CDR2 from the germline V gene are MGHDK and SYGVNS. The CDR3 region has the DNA TGTGCCAGCACCCGGGACAGTTATGGCTACACCTTC. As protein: CASTRDSYGYTF.

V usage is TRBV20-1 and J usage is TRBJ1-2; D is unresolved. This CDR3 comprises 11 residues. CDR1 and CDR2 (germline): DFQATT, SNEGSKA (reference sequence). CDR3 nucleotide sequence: TGCATCACCGGGGATGGCCGGGGCTACACCTTC. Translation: CITGDGRGYTF.

This CDR3 reads CASSYGTGGGNEQFF. Here the CDR3 DNA reads TGTGCCAGCAGTTACGGAACAGGGGGCGGGAATGAGCAGTTCTTC. This chain uses TRBV6-5 with TRBJ2-1, with TRBD1 matching over 9 bases. V lost 2 bases and J lost 7; bases outside the gene matches: 6. CDR3 length: 15 residues. CDR1 MNHEY and CDR2 SVGAGI come from the germline V gene.

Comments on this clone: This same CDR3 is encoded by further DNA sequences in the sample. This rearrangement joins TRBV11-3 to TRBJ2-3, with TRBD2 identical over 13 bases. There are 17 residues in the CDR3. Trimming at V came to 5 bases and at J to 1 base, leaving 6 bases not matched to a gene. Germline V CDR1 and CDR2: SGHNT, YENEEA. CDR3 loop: CASSLGTSGARTDTQYF. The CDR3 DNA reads TGTGCCAGCAGCCTAGGGACTAGCGGGGCCCGCACAGATACGCAGTATTTT. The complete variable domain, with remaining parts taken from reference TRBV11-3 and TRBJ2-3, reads EAGVVQSPRYKIIEKKQPVAFWCNPISGHNTLYWYLQNLGQGPELLIRYENEEAVDDSQLPKDRFSAERLKGVDSTLKIQPAELGDSAVYLCASSLGTSGARTDTQYFGPGTRLTVL.

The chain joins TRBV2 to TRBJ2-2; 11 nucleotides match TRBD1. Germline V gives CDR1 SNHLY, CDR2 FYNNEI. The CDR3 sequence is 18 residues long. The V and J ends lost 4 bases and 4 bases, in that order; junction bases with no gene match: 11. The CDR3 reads CASSAGTGGNRGTGELFF. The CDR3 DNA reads TGTGCCAGCAGTGCTGGGACAGGGGGTAATCGTGGCACCGGGGAGCTGTTTTTT.

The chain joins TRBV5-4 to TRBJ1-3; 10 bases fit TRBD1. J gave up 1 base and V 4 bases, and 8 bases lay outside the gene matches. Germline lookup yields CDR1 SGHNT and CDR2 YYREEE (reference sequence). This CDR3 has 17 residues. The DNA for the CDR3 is TGTGCCAGCAGCCTCGGACAGGGGGAACGGTCTGGAAACACCATATATTTT. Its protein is CASSLGQGERSGNTIYF.

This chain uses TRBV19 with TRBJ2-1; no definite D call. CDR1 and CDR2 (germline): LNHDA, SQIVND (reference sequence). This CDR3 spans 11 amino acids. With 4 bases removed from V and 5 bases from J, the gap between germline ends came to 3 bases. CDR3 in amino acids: CASSTHNEQFF. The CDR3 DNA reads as TGTGCCAGTAGTACCCACAATGAGCAGTTCTTC.

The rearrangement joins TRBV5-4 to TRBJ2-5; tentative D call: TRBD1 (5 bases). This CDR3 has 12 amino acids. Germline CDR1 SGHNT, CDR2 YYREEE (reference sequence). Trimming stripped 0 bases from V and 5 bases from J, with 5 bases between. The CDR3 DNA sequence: TGTGCCAGCAGCTTGGAGGGGGAGACCCAGTACTTC. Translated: CASSLEGETQYF.

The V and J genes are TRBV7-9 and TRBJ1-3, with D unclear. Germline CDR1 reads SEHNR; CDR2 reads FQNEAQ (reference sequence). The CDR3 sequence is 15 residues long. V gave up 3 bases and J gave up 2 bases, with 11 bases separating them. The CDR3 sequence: CASSLVSVPGNTIYF. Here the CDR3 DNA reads TGTGCCAGCAGCTTGGTCAGCGTCCCTGGAAACACCATATATTTT.

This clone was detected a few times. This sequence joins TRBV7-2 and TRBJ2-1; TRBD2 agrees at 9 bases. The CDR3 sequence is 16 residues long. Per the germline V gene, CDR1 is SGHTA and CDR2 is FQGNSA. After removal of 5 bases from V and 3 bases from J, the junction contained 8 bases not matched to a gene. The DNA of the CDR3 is TGTGCCAGCAGCCCCATGGCGGGGGGGAACTACAATGAGCAGTTCTTC. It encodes CASSPMAGGNYNEQFF.

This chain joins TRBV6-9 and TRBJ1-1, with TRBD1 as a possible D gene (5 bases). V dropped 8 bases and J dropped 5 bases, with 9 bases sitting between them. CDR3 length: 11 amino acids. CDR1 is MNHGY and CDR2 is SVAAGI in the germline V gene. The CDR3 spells CASSGGTEAFF. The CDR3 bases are TGTGCCAGCTCGGGGGGGACTGAAGCTTTCTTT.

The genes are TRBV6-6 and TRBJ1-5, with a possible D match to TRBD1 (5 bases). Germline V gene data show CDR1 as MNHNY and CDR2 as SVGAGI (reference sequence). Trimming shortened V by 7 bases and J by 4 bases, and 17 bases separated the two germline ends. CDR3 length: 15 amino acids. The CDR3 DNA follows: TGTGCCAGCACCCTTTCTGGGGGAGTGAATCAGCCCCAGCATTTT. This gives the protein CASTLSGGVNQPQHF.

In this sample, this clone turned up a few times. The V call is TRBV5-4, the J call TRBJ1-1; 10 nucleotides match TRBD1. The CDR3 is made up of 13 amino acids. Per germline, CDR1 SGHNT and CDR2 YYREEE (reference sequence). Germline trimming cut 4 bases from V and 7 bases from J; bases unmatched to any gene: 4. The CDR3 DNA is TGTGCCAGCAGCGCGGGACAGGGGATTGAAGCTTTCTTT. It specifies CASSAGQGIEAFF.